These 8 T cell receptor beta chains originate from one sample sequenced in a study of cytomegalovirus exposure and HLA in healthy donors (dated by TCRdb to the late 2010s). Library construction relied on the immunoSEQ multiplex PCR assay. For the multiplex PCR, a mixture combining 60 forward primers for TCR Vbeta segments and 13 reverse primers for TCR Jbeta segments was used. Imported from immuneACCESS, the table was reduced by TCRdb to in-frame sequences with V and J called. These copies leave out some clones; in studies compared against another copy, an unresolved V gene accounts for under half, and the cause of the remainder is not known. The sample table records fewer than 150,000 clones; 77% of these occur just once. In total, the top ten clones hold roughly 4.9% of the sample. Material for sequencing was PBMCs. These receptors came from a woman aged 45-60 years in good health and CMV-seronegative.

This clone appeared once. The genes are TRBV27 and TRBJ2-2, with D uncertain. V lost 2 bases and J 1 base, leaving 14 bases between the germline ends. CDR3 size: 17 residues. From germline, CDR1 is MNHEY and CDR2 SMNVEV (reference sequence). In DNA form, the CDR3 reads TGTGCCAGCAGTTTAATCGGTCCGATCAAGAACACCGGGGAGCTGTTTTTT. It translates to CASSLIGPIKNTGELFF.

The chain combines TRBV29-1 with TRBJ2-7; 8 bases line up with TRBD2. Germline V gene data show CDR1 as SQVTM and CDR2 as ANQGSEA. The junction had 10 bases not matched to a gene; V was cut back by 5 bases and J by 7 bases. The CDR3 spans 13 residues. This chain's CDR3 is CSVRTSGLTEQYF. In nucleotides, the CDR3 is TGCAGCGTTCGAACTAGCGGCCTTACAGAGCAGTACTTC.

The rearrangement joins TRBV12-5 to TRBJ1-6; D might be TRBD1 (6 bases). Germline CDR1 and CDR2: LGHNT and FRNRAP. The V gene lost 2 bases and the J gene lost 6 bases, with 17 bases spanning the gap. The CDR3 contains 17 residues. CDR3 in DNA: TGTGCTAGTGGTTTGATCGGGCTGGTCAGGGGTAATTCACCCCTCCACTTT. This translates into CASGLIGLVRGNSPLHF.

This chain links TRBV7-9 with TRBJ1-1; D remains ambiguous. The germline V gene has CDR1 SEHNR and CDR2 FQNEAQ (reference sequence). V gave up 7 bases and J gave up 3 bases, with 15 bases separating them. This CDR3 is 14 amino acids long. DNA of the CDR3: TGTGCCAGCATTCACACGTCACTATACACTGAAGCTTTCTTT. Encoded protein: CASIHTSLYTEAFF.

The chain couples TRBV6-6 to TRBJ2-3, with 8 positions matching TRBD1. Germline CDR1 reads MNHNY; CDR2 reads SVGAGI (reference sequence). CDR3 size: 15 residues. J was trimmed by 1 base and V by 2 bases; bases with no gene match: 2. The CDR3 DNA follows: TGTGCCAGCAGTTACCCGACAGGGGGCACAGATACGCAGTATTTT. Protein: CASSYPTGGTDTQYF.

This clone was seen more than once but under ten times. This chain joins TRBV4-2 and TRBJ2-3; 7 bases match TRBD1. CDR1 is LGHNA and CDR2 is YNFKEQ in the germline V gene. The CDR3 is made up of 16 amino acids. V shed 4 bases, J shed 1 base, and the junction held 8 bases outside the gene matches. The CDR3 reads CASSLSTGAGTDTQYF. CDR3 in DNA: TGTGCCAGCAGCCTGAGCACAGGGGCCGGCACAGATACGCAGTATTTT.

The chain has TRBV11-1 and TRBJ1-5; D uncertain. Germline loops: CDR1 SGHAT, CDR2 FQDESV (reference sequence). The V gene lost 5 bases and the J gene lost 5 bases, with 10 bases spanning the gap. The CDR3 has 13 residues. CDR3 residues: CASSTRRDQPQHF. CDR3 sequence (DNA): TGTGCCAGCAGCACCAGACGGGATCAGCCCCAGCATTTT.

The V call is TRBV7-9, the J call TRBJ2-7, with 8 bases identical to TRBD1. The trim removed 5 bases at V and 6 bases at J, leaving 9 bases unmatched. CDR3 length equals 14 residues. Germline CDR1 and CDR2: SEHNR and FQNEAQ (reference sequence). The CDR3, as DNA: TGTGCCAGCAGCCCCAGCGTGCAGGGGGCCGAGCAGTACTTC. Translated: CASSPSVQGAEQYF.